The rows below give T cell receptor beta chains drawn from one sample of a study of T cell responses to AZD1222 COVID-19 vaccine. Method: immunoSEQ multiplex PCR; TCRdb's copy keeps in-frame clones and lacks some. The sample lists 140,000 to 150,000 clones; around 88% were seen once. Sequenced material: peripheral blood, taken on day 0 of AZD1222 vaccination. Receptor source: an adult in good health. Each CDR3 is given with its conserved first and last residue. Each record gives: CDR3 length, clone size, D gene, V gene, J gene, CDR3 protein, CDR3 DNA. D genes are given only for firm matches. Clone sizes are given selectively: once, few, many, or a class where the clone is expanded.

CDR3 length: 17
clone size: .
D gene: .
V gene: TRBV7-9
J gene: TRBJ1-1
CDR3 protein: CASSVSRGRAMNTEAFF
CDR3 DNA: TGTGCCAGCAGCGTAAGTAGGGGTAGAGCCATGAACACTGAAGCTTTCTTT

CDR3 length: 15
clone size: .
D gene: TRBD1
V gene: TRBV4-2
J gene: TRBJ1-2
CDR3 protein: CASSQGGTGGGGYTF
CDR3 DNA: TGTGCCAGCAGCCAAGGGGGGACAGGGGGCGGTGGCTACACCTTC

CDR3 length: 15
clone size: .
D gene: TRBD1
V gene: TRBV7-2
J gene: TRBJ1-1
CDR3 protein: CASSSYRGQNTEAFF
CDR3 DNA: TGTGCCAGCAGCTCCTACAGGGGGCAGAACACTGAAGCTTTCTTT

CDR3 length: 15
clone size: .
D gene: TRBD1
V gene: TRBV5-1
J gene: TRBJ1-5
CDR3 protein: CASSLTGEANQGQHF
CDR3 DNA: TGCGCCAGCAGCTTGACAGGGGAGGCCAATCAAGGCCAGCATTTT

CDR3 length: 13
clone size: .
D gene: .
V gene: TRBV7-2
J gene: TRBJ1-4
CDR3 protein: CASRPRGGEKLFF
CDR3 DNA: TGTGCCAGCAGACCCAGGGGAGGGGAAAAACTGTTTTTT

CDR3 length: 10
clone size: .
D gene: .
V gene: TRBV29-1
J gene: TRBJ2-3
CDR3 protein: CSVLEDTQYF
CDR3 DNA: TGCAGCGTGTTGGAGGATACGCAGTATTTT

CDR3 length: 16
clone size: .
D gene: TRBD2
V gene: TRBV11-2
J gene: TRBJ2-3
CDR3 protein: CASSLVASGAADTQYF
CDR3 DNA: TGTGCCAGCAGCTTAGTAGCCAGCGGGGCCGCGGATACGCAGTATTTT

CDR3 length: 16
clone size: .
D gene: .
V gene: TRBV14
J gene: TRBJ1-1
CDR3 protein: CASITVGVHMNTEAFF
CDR3 DNA: TGTGCCAGCATTACTGTAGGGGTGCACATGAACACTGAAGCTTTCTTT

CDR3 length: 13
clone size: .
D gene: .
V gene: TRBV7-9
J gene: TRBJ1-1
CDR3 protein: CASSLALNTEAFF
CDR3 DNA: TGTGCCAGCAGCTTAGCGCTAAACACTGAAGCTTTCTTT

CDR3 length: 18
clone size: .
D gene: .
V gene: TRBV19
J gene: TRBJ1-2
CDR3 protein: CASSIAGPGLGEHYGYTF
CDR3 DNA: TGTGCCAGTAGTATAGCCGGACCGGGCCTCGGAGAGCACTATGGCTACACCTTC

CDR3 length: 15
clone size: .
D gene: .
V gene: TRBV7-2
J gene: TRBJ1-2
CDR3 protein: CASSSRGTANYGYTF
CDR3 DNA: TGTGCCAGCAGCTCTAGGGGGACCGCTAACTATGGCTACACCTTC

CDR3 length: 12
clone size: .
D gene: TRBD2
V gene: TRBV14
J gene: TRBJ2-7
CDR3 protein: CASSPWEGEQYF
CDR3 DNA: TGTGCCAGCAGCCCGTGGGAGGGCGAGCAGTACTTC

CDR3 length: 18
clone size: .
D gene: TRBD2
V gene: TRBV15
J gene: TRBJ2-1
CDR3 protein: CATSRDRASGGAYNEQFF
CDR3 DNA: TGTGCCACCAGCAGAGATCGGGCTAGCGGGGGAGCCTACAATGAGCAGTTCTTC

CDR3 length: 12
clone size: .
D gene: .
V gene: TRBV7-9
J gene: TRBJ1-2
CDR3 protein: CASSFEVYGYTF
CDR3 DNA: TGTGCCAGCAGCTTTGAAGTCTATGGCTACACCTTC

CDR3 length: 15
clone size: once
D gene: .
V gene: TRBV4-2
J gene: TRBJ1-3
CDR3 protein: CASSQGRGVGNTIYF
CDR3 DNA: TGTGCCAGCAGCCAAGGACGAGGGGTTGGAAACACCATATATTTT

CDR3 length: 14
clone size: .
D gene: .
V gene: TRBV28
J gene: TRBJ2-1
CDR3 protein: CASSLAQGNNEQFF
CDR3 DNA: TGTGCCAGCAGCCTAGCGCAAGGGAACAATGAGCAGTTCTTC

CDR3 length: 14
clone size: few
D gene: .
V gene: TRBV3-1/TRBV3-2
J gene: TRBJ1-3
CDR3 protein: CASSQEDVGNTIYF
CDR3 DNA: TGTGCCAGCAGCCAGGAGGACGTAGGAAACACCATATATTTT

CDR3 length: 15
clone size: .
D gene: .
V gene: TRBV5-1
J gene: TRBJ2-3
CDR3 protein: CASSRAGSSTDTQYF
CDR3 DNA: TGCGCCAGCAGCCGGGCGGGGAGTAGCACAGATACGCAGTATTTT

CDR3 length: 14
clone size: .
D gene: TRBD1
V gene: TRBV28
J gene: TRBJ2-2
CDR3 protein: CASRGQGPTGELFF
CDR3 DNA: TGTGCCAGCAGGGGACAGGGGCCCACCGGGGAGCTGTTTTTT

CDR3 length: 13
clone size: .
D gene: .
V gene: TRBV12-3/TRBV12-4
J gene: TRBJ1-1
CDR3 protein: CASSLFGTFFDFF
CDR3 DNA: TGTGCCAGCAGTTTATTCGGGACATTTTTTGATTTCTTT

CDR3 length: 15
clone size: .
D gene: .
V gene: TRBV3-1/TRBV3-2
J gene: TRBJ2-5
CDR3 protein: CASSQFLSAQETQYF
CDR3 DNA: TGTGCCAGCAGCCAATTTCTGTCAGCCCAAGAGACCCAGTACTTC

CDR3 length: 13
clone size: .
D gene: .
V gene: TRBV6-2/TRBV6-3
J gene: TRBJ2-7
CDR3 protein: CASSNPGTHEQYF
CDR3 DNA: TGTGCCAGCAGTAACCCCGGGACTCACGAGCAGTACTTC

CDR3 length: 14
clone size: .
D gene: .
V gene: TRBV30
J gene: TRBJ2-7
CDR3 protein: CAWSVGGAAYEQYF
CDR3 DNA: TGTGCCTGGAGTGTAGGGGGGGCGGCCTACGAGCAGTACTTC

CDR3 length: 14
clone size: once
D gene: .
V gene: TRBV19
J gene: TRBJ1-4
CDR3 protein: CASSIGFLNEKLFF
CDR3 DNA: TGTGCCAGTAGCATCGGGTTCCTGAATGAAAAACTGTTTTTT

CDR3 length: 16
clone size: .
D gene: TRBD1
V gene: TRBV6-5
J gene: TRBJ1-2
CDR3 protein: CASSYSGQGAGYGYTF
CDR3 DNA: TGTGCCAGCAGTTACTCTGGACAGGGGGCGGGGTATGGCTACACCTTC

CDR3 length: 14
clone size: .
D gene: .
V gene: TRBV28
J gene: TRBJ1-3
CDR3 protein: CASSRGTSGNTIYF
CDR3 DNA: TGTGCCAGCAGTAGGGGAACTTCTGGAAACACCATATATTTT

CDR3 length: 16
clone size: .
D gene: TRBD2
V gene: TRBV6-5
J gene: TRBJ2-7
CDR3 protein: CASSYRLAGGPREQYF
CDR3 DNA: TGTGCCAGCAGTTACCGATTAGCGGGGGGGCCTCGTGAGCAGTACTTC

CDR3 length: 15
clone size: .
D gene: TRBD2
V gene: TRBV11-1
J gene: TRBJ2-1
CDR3 protein: CASSPPGLAGNEQFF
CDR3 DNA: TGTGCCAGCAGCCCCCCGGGACTAGCGGGGAATGAGCAGTTCTTC

CDR3 length: 15
clone size: .
D gene: .
V gene: TRBV5-1
J gene: TRBJ2-1
CDR3 protein: CASSFGGDTYNEQFF
CDR3 DNA: TGCGCCAGCAGCTTCGGCGGAGATACTTACAATGAGCAGTTCTTC

CDR3 length: 11
clone size: .
D gene: .
V gene: TRBV30
J gene: TRBJ2-3
CDR3 protein: CAWSAADTQYF
CDR3 DNA: TGTGCCTGGAGTGCGGCAGATACGCAGTATTTT

CDR3 length: 17
clone size: .
D gene: .
V gene: TRBV9
J gene: TRBJ1-3
CDR3 protein: CASSVDGVRASGNTIYF
CDR3 DNA: TGTGCCAGCAGCGTAGATGGGGTTAGAGCCTCTGGAAACACCATATATTTT

CDR3 length: 16
clone size: .
D gene: .
V gene: TRBV4-1
J gene: TRBJ2-4
CDR3 protein: CASSQLQGLAKNIQYF
CDR3 DNA: TGCGCCAGCAGCCAATTACAGGGTTTGGCCAAAAACATTCAGTACTTC

CDR3 length: 11
clone size: .
D gene: .
V gene: TRBV19
J gene: TRBJ1-2
CDR3 protein: CASSIGGGYTF
CDR3 DNA: TGTGCCAGTAGTATTGGCGGTGGCTACACCTTC

CDR3 length: 15
clone size: .
D gene: .
V gene: TRBV19
J gene: TRBJ1-1
CDR3 protein: CASSEAGDANTEAFF
CDR3 DNA: TGTGCCAGTAGTGAAGCAGGAGACGCGAACACTGAAGCTTTCTTT

CDR3 length: 13
clone size: .
D gene: .
V gene: TRBV4-3
J gene: TRBJ1-1
CDR3 protein: CASSQEAETEAFF
CDR3 DNA: TGCGCCAGCAGCCAAGAGGCAGAAACTGAAGCTTTCTTT

CDR3 length: 16
clone size: .
D gene: .
V gene: TRBV7-9
J gene: TRBJ2-1
CDR3 protein: CASSPIGSLLYNEQFF
CDR3 DNA: TGTGCCAGCAGCCCCATAGGGTCCCTCTTATACAATGAGCAGTTCTTC

CDR3 length: 14
clone size: .
D gene: TRBD1
V gene: TRBV7-2
J gene: TRBJ1-1
CDR3 protein: CASSILQGSTEAFF
CDR3 DNA: TGTGCCAGCAGCATCCTACAGGGGAGCACTGAAGCTTTCTTT

CDR3 length: 14
clone size: .
D gene: .
V gene: TRBV2
J gene: TRBJ1-2
CDR3 protein: CASSEQGRDYGYTF
CDR3 DNA: TGTGCCAGCAGTGAGCAAGGGAGAGACTATGGCTACACCTTC

CDR3 length: 15
clone size: .
D gene: TRBD1
V gene: TRBV28
J gene: TRBJ1-2
CDR3 protein: CASRPGQGAVLGYTF
CDR3 DNA: TGTGCCAGCAGACCCGGACAGGGGGCCGTACTTGGCTACACCTTC

CDR3 length: 14
clone size: .
D gene: .
V gene: TRBV6-5
J gene: TRBJ2-2
CDR3 protein: CASSSQGNTGELFF
CDR3 DNA: TGTGCCAGCAGTTCACAGGGAAACACCGGGGAGCTGTTTTTT

CDR3 length: 13
clone size: .
D gene: .
V gene: TRBV13
J gene: TRBJ1-3
CDR3 protein: CASSPGGGNTIYF
CDR3 DNA: TGTGCCAGCAGCCCTGGCGGGGGAAACACCATATATTTT

CDR3 length: 14
clone size: once
D gene: .
V gene: TRBV18
J gene: TRBJ1-5
CDR3 protein: CASSPYGEQEPQHF
CDR3 DNA: TGTGCCAGCTCACCATACGGAGAACAGGAGCCCCAGCATTTT

CDR3 length: 14
clone size: .
D gene: .
V gene: TRBV3-1/TRBV3-2
J gene: TRBJ1-1
CDR3 protein: CASSRPGDGTEAFF
CDR3 DNA: TGTGCCAGCAGCCGTCCAGGGGACGGCACTGAAGCTTTCTTT

CDR3 length: 14
clone size: .
D gene: .
V gene: TRBV7-3
J gene: TRBJ1-1
CDR3 protein: CASSLKGGGTEAFF
CDR3 DNA: TGTGCCAGCAGCTTAAAGGGTGGGGGCACTGAAGCTTTCTTT

CDR3 length: 14
clone size: .
D gene: TRBD1
V gene: TRBV4-3
J gene: TRBJ1-6
CDR3 protein: CASSQSGGYSPLHF
CDR3 DNA: TGCGCCAGCAGCCAATCAGGGGGGTATTCACCCCTCCACTTT

CDR3 length: 14
clone size: .
D gene: TRBD1
V gene: TRBV5-1
J gene: TRBJ1-6
CDR3 protein: CASGPTGLGSPLHF
CDR3 DNA: TGCGCCAGCGGACCGACAGGGTTAGGTTCACCCCTCCACTTT

CDR3 length: 13
clone size: .
D gene: .
V gene: TRBV12-3/TRBV12-4
J gene: TRBJ1-5
CDR3 protein: CASRGDSNQPQHF
CDR3 DNA: TGTGCCAGCAGGGGGGACAGCAATCAGCCCCAGCATTTT

CDR3 length: 13
clone size: .
D gene: .
V gene: TRBV7-9
J gene: TRBJ2-1
CDR3 protein: CATPLSSYNEQFF
CDR3 DNA: TGTGCCACCCCCCTAAGCTCCTACAATGAGCAGTTCTTC

CDR3 length: 15
clone size: .
D gene: TRBD1
V gene: TRBV6-2/TRBV6-3
J gene: TRBJ1-2
CDR3 protein: CASSRYGTANYGYTF
CDR3 DNA: TGTGCCAGCAGTCGATACGGGACAGCTAACTATGGCTACACCTTC

CDR3 length: 15
clone size: .
D gene: TRBD1
V gene: TRBV18
J gene: TRBJ1-4
CDR3 protein: CASSGDRATNEKLFF
CDR3 DNA: TGTGCCAGCTCGGGAGACAGGGCTACTAATGAAAAACTGTTTTTT

CDR3 length: 13
clone size: .
D gene: .
V gene: TRBV6-5
J gene: TRBJ1-1
CDR3 protein: CASRGPSWKGAFF
CDR3 DNA: TGTGCCAGCAGAGGCCCTTCCTGGAAAGGAGCTTTCTTT

CDR3 length: 15
clone size: .
D gene: .
V gene: TRBV15
J gene: TRBJ1-6
CDR3 protein: CATSRVGQPNSPLHF
CDR3 DNA: TGTGCCACCAGCAGAGTCGGGCAGCCTAATTCACCCCTCCACTTT

CDR3 length: 15
clone size: .
D gene: .
V gene: TRBV9
J gene: TRBJ2-2
CDR3 protein: CASSVDSIISGELFF
CDR3 DNA: TGTGCCAGCAGCGTAGACAGTATAATAAGCGGGGAGCTGTTTTTT

CDR3 length: 17
clone size: .
D gene: TRBD1
V gene: TRBV5-3
J gene: TRBJ1-6
CDR3 protein: CARSGPIDREAGSPLHF
CDR3 DNA: TGTGCCAGAAGCGGACCAATAGACAGGGAGGCTGGTTCACCCCTCCACTTT

CDR3 length: 15
clone size: .
D gene: TRBD1
V gene: TRBV5-1
J gene: TRBJ1-5
CDR3 protein: CASSLGQGASQPQHF
CDR3 DNA: TGCGCCAGCAGTTTAGGACAGGGGGCATCTCAGCCCCAGCATTTT

CDR3 length: 14
clone size: once
D gene: .
V gene: TRBV3-1/TRBV3-2
J gene: TRBJ1-2
CDR3 protein: CASSQVAANYGYTF
CDR3 DNA: TGTGCCAGCAGCCAAGTAGCAGCTAACTATGGCTACACCTTC

CDR3 length: 15
clone size: .
D gene: .
V gene: TRBV5-1
J gene: TRBJ1-1
CDR3 protein: CASSFWGRGSTEAFF
CDR3 DNA: TGCGCCAGCAGCTTCTGGGGTCGTGGAAGCACTGAAGCTTTCTTT